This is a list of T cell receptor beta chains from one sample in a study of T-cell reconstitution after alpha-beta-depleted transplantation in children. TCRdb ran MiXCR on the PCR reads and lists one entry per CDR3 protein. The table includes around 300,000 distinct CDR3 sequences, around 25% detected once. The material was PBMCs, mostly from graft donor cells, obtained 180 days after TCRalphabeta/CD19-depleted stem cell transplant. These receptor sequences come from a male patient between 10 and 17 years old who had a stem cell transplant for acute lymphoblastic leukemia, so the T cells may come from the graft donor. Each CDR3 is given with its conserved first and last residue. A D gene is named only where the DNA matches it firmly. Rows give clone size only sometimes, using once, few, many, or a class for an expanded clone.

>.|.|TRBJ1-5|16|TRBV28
CASSLRARGTNQPQHF
TGTGCCAGCAGTTTAAGGGCTAGGGGCACGAATCAGCCCCAGCATTTT
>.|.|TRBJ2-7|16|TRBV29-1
CSVESDRDSFSYEQYF
TGCAGCGTTGAATCTGACCGGGACTCTTTCTCCTACGAGCAGTACTTC
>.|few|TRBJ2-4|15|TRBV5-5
CASSSYDREANIQYF
TGTGCCAGCAGCTCCTACGACAGGGAGGCAAACATTCAGTACTTC
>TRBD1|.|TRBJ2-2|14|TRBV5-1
CASSRGQGAGELFF
TGCGCCAGCAGCCGGGGACAGGGAGCCGGGGAGCTGTTTTTT
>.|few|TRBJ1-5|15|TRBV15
CATSSARQSNQPQHF
TGTGCCACCAGCAGCGCCCGACAGTCAAATCAGCCCCAGCATTTT
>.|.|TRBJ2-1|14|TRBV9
CASSEEFFYNEQFF
TGTGCCAGCAGCGAGGAATTCTTCTACAATGAGCAGTTCTTC
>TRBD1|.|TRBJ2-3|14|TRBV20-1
CSAPTGQGIDTQYF
TGCAGTGCTCCCACGGGACAGGGTATAGATACGCAGTATTTT
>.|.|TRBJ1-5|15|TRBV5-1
CASSLSGDGNQPQHF
TGCGCCAGCAGCCTCTCTGGGGATGGCAATCAGCCCCAGCATTTT
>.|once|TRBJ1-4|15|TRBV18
CASSPHRVPDEKLFF
TGTGCCAGCTCACCGCACAGGGTCCCGGATGAAAAACTGTTTTTT
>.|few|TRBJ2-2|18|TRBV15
CATSRDKFTGGTLGELFF
TGTGCCACCAGCAGAGATAAGTTCACTGGGGGAACACTCGGGGAGCTGTTTTTT
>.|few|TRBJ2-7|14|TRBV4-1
CASSQVPGTYEQYF
TGCGCCAGCAGCCAAGTACCAGGGACCTACGAGCAGTACTTC
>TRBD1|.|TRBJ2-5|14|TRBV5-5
CASSWTGGAHTQYF
TGTGCCAGCAGCTGGACAGGGGGCGCCCACACCCAGTACTTC
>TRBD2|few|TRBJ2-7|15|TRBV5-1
CATSKTGLADYEQYF
TGCGCCACCTCTAAAACAGGACTAGCGGACTACGAGCAGTACTTC
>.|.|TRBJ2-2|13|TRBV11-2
CASSPLVTGELFF
TGTGCCAGCAGCCCCCTGGTCACCGGGGAGCTGTTTTTT
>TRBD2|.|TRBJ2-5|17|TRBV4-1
CASSQAWRVAGEETQYF
TGCGCCAGCAGCCAAGCTTGGCGCGTAGCGGGAGAGGAGACCCAGTACTTC
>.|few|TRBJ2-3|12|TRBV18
CASSLATNTQYF
TGTGCCAGCTCACTGGCTACCAATACGCAGTATTTT
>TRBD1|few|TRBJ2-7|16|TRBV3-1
CASSQGPGQRSYEQYF
TGTGCCAGCAGCCAAGGGCCGGGACAGCGGTCCTACGAGCAGTACTTC
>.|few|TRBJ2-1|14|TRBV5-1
CASRGQAAYNEQFF
TGCGCCAGCAGAGGTCAGGCCGCCTACAATGAGCAGTTCTTC
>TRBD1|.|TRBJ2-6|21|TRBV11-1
CASSLGLASGTVSSGANVLTF
TGTGCCAGCAGCTTAGGTTTAGCTTCCGGGACAGTTTCCTCTGGGGCCAACGTCCTGACTTTC
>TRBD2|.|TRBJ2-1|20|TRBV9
CASSVAKGTSGRAFYNEQFF
TGTGCCAGCAGCGTAGCGAAGGGGACTAGCGGGAGGGCTTTTTACAATGAGCAGTTCTTC
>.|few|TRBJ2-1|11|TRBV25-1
CASSDLDEQFF
TGTGCCAGCAGTGATCTAGATGAGCAGTTCTTC
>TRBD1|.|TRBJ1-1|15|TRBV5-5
CASSAMTGAPTEAFF
TGTGCCAGCAGCGCCATGACAGGGGCCCCCACTGAAGCTTTCTTT
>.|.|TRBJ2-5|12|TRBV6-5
CASSYDRGTQYF
TGTGCCAGCAGTTACGATAGGGGGACCCAGTACTTC
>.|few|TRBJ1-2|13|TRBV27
CASSPRSGYGYTF
TGTGCCAGCAGCCCCCGGTCAGGCTATGGCTACACCTTC
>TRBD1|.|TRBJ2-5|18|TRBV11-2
CASRDPRRTGGIRETQYF
TGTGCCAGCAGGGATCCCCGGAGGACAGGGGGCATTAGAGAGACCCAGTACTTC
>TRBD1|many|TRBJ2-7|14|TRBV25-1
CASSETGGSYEQYF
TGTGCCAGCAGTGAGACAGGGGGGTCCTACGAGCAGTACTTC
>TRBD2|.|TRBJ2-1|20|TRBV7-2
CASSLSVGGRAGSSYNEQFF
TGTGCCAGCAGCCTATCGGTCGGGGGGAGGGCCGGATCGTCCTACAATGAGCAGTTCTTC
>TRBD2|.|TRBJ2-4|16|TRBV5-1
CASSLPGLAGKNIQYF
TGCGCCAGCAGCTTGCCGGGACTAGCGGGGAAAAACATTCAGTACTTC
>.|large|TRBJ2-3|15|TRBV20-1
CSARDPLRSTDTQYF
TGCAGTGCTAGAGACCCACTACGGAGCACGGATACGCAGTATTTT
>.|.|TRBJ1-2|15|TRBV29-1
CSVGQGSYLFHGYTF
TGCAGCGTTGGCCAGGGGAGTTATCTTTTTCATGGCTACACCTTC
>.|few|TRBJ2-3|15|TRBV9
CASSSDGRVVDTQYF
TGTGCCAGCAGCTCAGACGGCAGGGTGGTAGATACGCAGTATTTT
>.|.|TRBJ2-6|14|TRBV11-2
CASRPGRRANVLTF
TGTGCCAGCAGGCCCGGCCGGAGGGCCAACGTCCTGACTTTC
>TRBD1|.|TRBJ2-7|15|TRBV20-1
CSALHPDRSEYEQYF
TGCAGTGCGCTGCACCCGGACAGGTCGGAATACGAGCAGTACTTC
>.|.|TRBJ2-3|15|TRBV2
CASSENGIRTDTQYF
TGTGCCAGCAGTGAAAACGGGATAAGGACAGATACGCAGTATTTT
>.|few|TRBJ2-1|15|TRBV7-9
CASSLVVAEGNEQFF
TGTGCCAGCAGCTTAGTGGTGGCCGAGGGCAATGAGCAGTTCTTC
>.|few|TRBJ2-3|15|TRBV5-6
CASRAVHPSTDTQYF
TGTGCCAGCAGGGCCGTGCACCCAAGCACAGATACGCAGTATTTT
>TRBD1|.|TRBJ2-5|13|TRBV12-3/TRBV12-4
CASRRTGQETQYF
TGTGCCAGCAGACGGACAGGACAAGAGACCCAGTACTTC
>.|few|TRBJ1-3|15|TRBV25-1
CASREQGAAGNTIYF
TGTGCCAGCCGCGAACAGGGAGCGGCTGGAAACACCATATATTTT
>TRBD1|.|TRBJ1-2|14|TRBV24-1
CATSDFGQEDGYTF
TGTGCCACCAGTGATTTCGGACAGGAAGATGGCTACACCTTC
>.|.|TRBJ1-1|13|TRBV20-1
CSARKGQNTEAFF
TGCAGTGCTCGAAAGGGACAGAACACTGAAGCTTTCTTT
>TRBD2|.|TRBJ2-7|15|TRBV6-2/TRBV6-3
CASSRPGSGRREQYF
TGTGCCAGCAGTCGCCCTGGCAGCGGGAGGAGAGAGCAGTACTTC
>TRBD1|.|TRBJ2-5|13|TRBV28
CASCWTGEETQYF
TGTGCCAGCTGTTGGACAGGCGAAGAGACCCAGTACTTC
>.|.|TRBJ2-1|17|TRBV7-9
CASSLMRGAGFYNEQFF
TGTGCCAGCAGCTTAATGAGGGGCGCGGGTTTTTACAATGAGCAGTTCTTC